The rows below give T cell receptor beta chains drawn from one sample of a study of T cell repertoires in cytomegalovirus infection. TCRdb reprocessed the reads via MiXCR and lists one record per CDR3 protein. The sample comprises about 740,000 distinct CDR3 sequences, 35% to 45% of which are singletons, and under 3.5% rests with the top ten. The sample was PBMCs. All receptors come from a human donor in good health (CMV status not recorded). Some clones in this sample may be carry-over from other donors' samples. Both conserved end residues are trimmed from each CDR3. Size is omitted from some rows. Given values are once, few, many or a class for expanded clones.

clone_size cdr3_length j_call v_call cdr3_aa
NA 14 TRBJ2-5 TRBV23-1 ASSQPSPRHMETQY
many 15 TRBJ1-1 TRBV7-2 ASSLVFGATLNTEAF
NA 14 TRBJ2-7 TRBV11-1 ASRPNRGLGYYEQY
few 13 TRBJ2-3 TRBV5-1 ASSLVGYLSDTQY
NA 12 TRBJ1-2 TRBV4-1 ASSQDPAVYGYT
many 12 TRBJ2-3 TRBV7-2 ASSLGGGANTQY
few 12 TRBJ1-2 TRBV7-3 ASSPLGQGDGYT
once 13 TRBJ2-2 TRBV7-6 ASSPGTEPTGELF
few 12 TRBJ2-5 TRBV7-2 ASSYQDGGETQY
NA 14 TRBJ2-1 TRBV12-5 ASGLDGTAGGNEQF
NA 10 TRBJ2-5 TRBV20-1 SPLAGVETQY
few 12 TRBJ2-2 TRBV12-3/TRBV12-4 ASSSRDKSGELF
few 15 TRBJ2-1 TRBV28 ASSLRRLAGVDNEQF